Following are 32 T cell receptor beta chains from one sample sequenced in a study of blood T cell repertoires in COVID-19. Generated by immunoSEQ multiplex PCR, the TCRdb table keeps only in-frame clones and is missing some. The sample includes some 170,000 clones, about 90% of them seen just once. The sequenced material came from PBMCs or T cells enriched from blood (not recorded which). The receptors shown here come from a human donor with acute COVID-19. The donor label of this sample is uncertain.

The V call is TRBV5-1, the J call TRBJ2-2; D tentatively reads TRBD1 or TRBD2 (5 bases each). Looked up from germline, CDR1 is SGHRS and CDR2 is YFSETQ. Trimming shortened V by 9 bases and J by 1 base, and 13 bases separated the two germline ends. The CDR3 covers 14 residues. CDR3 in DNA: TGCGCCACCAGAGGGCAGGGGAACACCGGGGAGCTGTTTTTT. It yields the protein CATRGQGNTGELFF.

The chain joins TRBV7-9 to TRBJ1-4; 10 bases agree with TRBD1. The CDR3 consists of 15 residues. Germline lookup yields CDR1 SEHNR and CDR2 FQNEAQ (reference sequence). After removal of 1 base from V and 8 bases from J, the junction contained 4 bases not matched to a gene. DNA for the CDR3: TGTGCCAGCAGCTTAGATGGGACAGGGGACGAAAAACTGTTTTTT. It is translated as CASSLDGTGDEKLFF.

This sequence joins TRBV6-5 and TRBJ2-5; TRBD2 aligns across 8 bases. J was trimmed by 4 bases and V by 6 bases; bases with no gene match: 7. The CDR3 covers 14 residues. Germline CDR1 MNHEY, CDR2 SVGAGI. For the CDR3, the DNA is TGTGCCAGCAGCCGAGCGGGGGAGGCAGAGACCCAGTACTTC. Its protein is CASSRAGEAETQYF.

The V and J genes are TRBV27 and TRBJ1-6, with 8 bases matching TRBD1. The germline gives CDR1 MNHEY, CDR2 SMNVEV (reference sequence). CDR3 size: 14 residues. V shed 10 bases and J 6 bases; nucleotides not matched to a gene: 8. CDR3 amino acids: CATSTGAGNSPLHF. The DNA of the CDR3 is TGTGCCACCTCGACAGGGGCAGGTAATTCACCCCTCCACTTT.

The chain is built from TRBV30 and TRBJ1-2; D gene uncertain. CDR1 and CDR2 (germline): GTSNPN, SVGIG (reference sequence). The V end was cut by 5 bases, the J end by 0 bases, with 13 bases between. The CDR3 runs 14 residues. The CDR3 DNA reads as TGTGCCTGGGTCAAGGCAGGTACTAACTATGGCTACACCTTC. This gives the protein CAWVKAGTNYGYTF.

The rearrangement uses TRBV5-1 and TRBJ1-1; 7 positions agree with TRBD1. The CDR3 loop spans 15 amino acids. CDR1 SGHRS and CDR2 YFSETQ come from the germline V gene. V shed 0 bases and J 8 bases; nucleotides not matched to a gene: 10. This CDR3 is CASSLGYRGLSEAFF. DNA of the CDR3: TGCGCCAGCAGCTTGGGATACAGGGGCCTCTCCGAAGCTTTCTTT.

This rearrangement joins TRBV29-1 to TRBJ1-4, with a weak D call TRBD1 (5 bases). This CDR3 is 16 amino acids long. Germline V gene sequence: CDR1 SQVTM, CDR2 ANQGSEA. With 4 bases removed from V and 5 bases from J, the gap between germline ends came to 20 bases. CDR3 nucleotide sequence: TGCAGCGTTGGGGGGGTTGTGACAGAACTCAATGAAAAACTGTTTTTT. Its protein product is CSVGGVVTELNEKLFF.

This clone has only one observation. This chain uses TRBV30 with TRBJ1-1; the D gene is possibly TRBD1 (5 bases). The length of the CDR3 is 12 residues. In germline, CDR1 is GTSNPN, CDR2 SVGIG (reference sequence). Trimming pared 2 bases from V and 5 bases from J, leaving 9 bases between. CDR3 nucleotide sequence: TGTGCCTGGAGTCCCAAGGGGACTGAAGCTTTCTTT. Residues: CAWSPKGTEAFF.

The genes are TRBV5-1 and TRBJ2-1, with D possibly being TRBD2 (6 bases). This CDR3 has 16 amino acids. Germline V gene lookup returns CDR1 SGHRS and CDR2 YFSETQ. The V and J ends lost 4 bases and 4 bases respectively, with 18 bases between them. The CDR3 protein is CASSQTDDSGYNEQFF. CDR3 sequence (DNA): TGCGCCAGCAGCCAAACCGACGATAGCGGTTACAATGAGCAGTTCTTC.

Worth noting for this clone: A junction boundary mismatches the germline segment, possibly from a read error. V usage is TRBV29-1 and J usage is TRBJ2-7; TRBD1 aligns across 10 bases. The CDR3 consists of 12 residues. CDR1 is SQVTM, CDR2 ANQGSEA, per germline. Here the CDR3 reads CSVEGPDRGELF. CDR3 nucleotides: TGCAGCGTTGAGGGACCGGACAGGGGGGAACTCTTC.

The V and J genes are TRBV5-4 and TRBJ1-1, with TRBD1 matching 8 bases. The CDR3 loop spans 14 amino acids. Trimming removed 6 bases from V and 0 bases from J; junction bases left unmatched: 4. Germline V gene sequence: CDR1 SGHNT, CDR2 YYREEE (reference sequence). The CDR3 sequence: CASTRTGLNTEAFF. CDR3 bases: TGTGCCAGCACCCGGACAGGGCTGAACACTGAAGCTTTCTTT.

The V gene is TRBV19, the J gene TRBJ1-5; possibly TRBD1 for D (5 bases). Germline V gene lookup returns CDR1 LNHDA and CDR2 SQIVND (reference sequence). This CDR3 comprises 16 residues. The V and J ends lost 7 bases and 6 bases respectively, with 22 bases between them. Here the CDR3 DNA reads TGTGCCAGTACCTCAAGAGGCAGGGTGGTGGGTCAGCCCCAGCATTTT. The encoded protein is CASTSRGRVVGQPQHF.

This chain uses TRBV7-8 with TRBJ2-3; perhaps TRBD1 as D (6 bases). CDR1 is SGHVS and CDR2 is FQNEAQ in the germline V gene. The CDR3 extends over 13 amino acids. Trimming shortened V by 5 bases and J by 4 bases, and 10 bases separated the two germline ends. This chain's CDR3 is CASSRHRADTQYF. CDR3 bases: TGTGCCAGCAGCCGACACAGGGCAGATACGCAGTATTTT.

The gene calls are TRBV20-1 and TRBJ2-1; perhaps TRBD2 as D (6 bases). This CDR3 spans 11 amino acids. Trimming pared 5 bases from V and 10 bases from J, leaving 12 bases between. Germline CDR1 reads DFQATT; CDR2 reads SNEGSKA (reference sequence). CDR3 sequence reads: CSAFGGGEQFF. CDR3 bases: TGCAGTGCTTTCGGGGGTGGGGAGCAGTTCTTC.

J is TRBJ1-2 and V is TRBV2; TRBD1 might be the D (6 bases). V was shortened by 3 bases and J by 6 bases, with 11 bases between the two germline ends. This CDR3 contains 13 residues. CDR1 is SNHLY, CDR2 FYNNEI, per germline. The CDR3 DNA sequence: TGTGCCAGCAGTGACTACAGGGTCGATGGCTACACCTTC. Its translation is CASSDYRVDGYTF. The full variable domain, rest sourced from reference TRBV2 and TRBJ1-2, is EPEVTQTPSHQVTQMGQEVILRCVPISNHLYFYWYRQILGQKVEFLVSFYNNEISEKSEIFDDQFSVERPDGSNFTLKIRSTKLEDSAMYFCASSDYRVDGYTFGSGTRLTVV.

This chain connects TRBV4-1 to TRBJ1-4; tentatively, D is TRBD1 (6 bases). This CDR3 spans 15 amino acids. The V gene's germline CDR1 is MGHRA and CDR2 YSYEKL. Between the trimmed V and J ends, which lost 0 bases and 7 bases, there was a span of 12 bases. CDR3 sequence (DNA): TGCGCCAGCAGCCAAGAAGGGAACAGGGCTGAAAAACTGTTTTTT. This encodes CASSQEGNRAEKLFF.

The chain joins TRBV24-1 to TRBJ1-1; 9 bases map to TRBD1. Germline loops: CDR1 KGHDR, CDR2 SFDVKD. With 5 bases clipped from V and 7 bases from J, the junction kept 10 bases outside the gene matches. The CDR3 has 15 residues. CDR3: CATSGHRGRTVEAFF. The CDR3 nucleotides are TGTGCCACCAGTGGTCACAGGGGGCGGACCGTTGAAGCTTTCTTT.

The chain is built from TRBV9 and TRBJ1-1; TRBD1 might be the D (6 bases). CDR3 length: 14 residues. Germline V gene sequence: CDR1 SGDLS, CDR2 YYNGEE. Trimming removed 3 bases at V and 4 bases at J, with 13 bases between. Written as DNA, the CDR3 is TGTGCCAGCAGCGAGGACAGTTGGAGCACTGAAGCTTTCTTT. This translates into CASSEDSWSTEAFF.

The V gene is TRBV30, the J gene TRBJ1-6, with a tentative D call TRBD1 (5 bases). The germline V gene encodes CDR1 GTSNPN and CDR2 SVGIG (reference sequence). This CDR3 has 13 residues. Trimming removed 0 bases at V and 8 bases at J, with 8 bases between. Written as DNA, the CDR3 is TGTGCCTGGAGTGTACGGGGGGATTCACCCCTCCACTTT. It codes for CAWSVRGDSPLHF.

The table lists this clone with a count of one. V gene TRBV19 combines with J gene TRBJ1-2, with D perhaps matching TRBD1 (6 bases). Germline lookup yields CDR1 LNHDA and CDR2 SQIVND (reference sequence). The CDR3 extends over 14 amino acids. The ends were cut back, 5 bases at V and 4 bases at J, with 14 bases in the middle. CDR3 nucleotides: TGTGCCAGTAGTTTCGAGACAGGCCCCTATGGCTACACCTTC. It is translated as CASSFETGPYGYTF.

The V gene is TRBV30, the J gene TRBJ2-7, with 8 nucleotides matching TRBD1. Germline-derived CDR1 and CDR2 are GTSNPN and SVGIG (reference sequence). This CDR3 comprises 15 residues. With V trimmed by 0 bases and J by 4 bases, 8 bases remained unmatched. CDR3 region: CAWSVGQGAWYEQYF. The CDR3 nucleotides are TGTGCCTGGAGTGTAGGCCAGGGGGCTTGGTACGAGCAGTACTTC.

The chain couples TRBV7-3 to TRBJ1-6; tentatively, D is TRBD1 (5 bases). Per the germline V gene, CDR1 is SGHTA and CDR2 is FQGTGA. CDR3 length equals 15 residues. V shed 5 bases and J shed 6 bases, with 14 bases lying between them. The CDR3 here is CASSQDTGFNSPLHF. The CDR3 DNA sequence: TGTGCCAGCAGCCAGGATACAGGCTTTAATTCACCCCTCCACTTT.

The chain employs TRBV4-1 and TRBJ2-7; possible D gene TRBD2, 5 bases. The CDR3 length is 16 residues. Trimming removed 5 bases from V and 0 bases from J, with 17 bases in between. CDR1 is MGHRA and CDR2 is YSYEKL in the germline V gene. DNA for the CDR3: TGCGCCAGCAGCTCTATGGTGCCTCGGGGCTCCTACGAGCAGTACTTC. It translates to CASSSMVPRGSYEQYF.

The V gene is TRBV19, the J gene TRBJ1-5, with D maybe TRBD1 (5 bases). CDR3 size: 17 residues. Germline CDR1 is LNHDA and CDR2 is SQIVND (reference sequence). V lost 3 bases and J 0 bases, leaving 15 bases between the germline ends. The CDR3 sequence is CASSITPPTVSNQPQHF. In DNA form, the CDR3 reads TGTGCCAGTAGTATTACCCCCCCGACAGTTAGCAATCAGCCCCAGCATTTT. Using reference TRBV19 and TRBJ1-5 for the parts outside the CDR3, the full variable domain is DGGITQSPKYLFRKEGQNVTLSCEQNLNHDAMYWYRQDPGQGLRLIYYSQIVNDFQKGDIAEGYSVSREKKESFPLTVTSAQKNPTAFYLCASSITPPTVSNQPQHFGDGTRLSIL.

V usage is TRBV27 and J usage is TRBJ1-1; D perhaps matches TRBD1 (5 bases). Deletions cut 2 bases from V and 4 bases from J, with 11 bases between. Per the germline V gene, CDR1 is MNHEY and CDR2 is SMNVEV (reference sequence). This CDR3 has 14 amino acids. The CDR3 nucleotides read TGTGCCAGCAGTTTAAGCCAGGGTAGCACTGAAGCTTTCTTT. Amino acids: CASSLSQGSTEAFF.

This clone has a count of ten or more. The J gene is TRBJ2-6, the V gene TRBV5-5, with D possibly being TRBD1 (5 bases). V was cut by 4 bases and J by 1 base, with 21 bases left in between. Per the germline V gene, CDR1 is SGHKS and CDR2 is YYEKEE (reference sequence). CDR3 size: 19 residues. The CDR3 here is CASSATRVSFSSGANVLTF. The CDR3 DNA reads as TGTGCCAGCAGCGCAACCAGGGTGTCGTTTTCTTCTGGGGCCAACGTCCTGACTTTC.

This clone was counted only a few times. This chain connects TRBV5-4 to TRBJ1-1, with 8 bases aligning to TRBD1. Germline CDR1 and CDR2: SGHNT and YYREEE (reference sequence). The V and J ends lost 8 bases and 6 bases, in that order; junction bases with no gene match: 12. The CDR3 spans 14 residues. CDR3 residues: CASKDRGRWAEAFF. CDR3 nucleotide sequence: TGTGCCAGTAAAGACAGGGGCCGCTGGGCTGAAGCTTTCTTT.

The CDR3 DNA is TGTGCCAGCAGAAAACCGGGACTTAAAGACTATGGCTACACCTTC. Translation: CASRKPGLKDYGYTF. V usage is TRBV11-2 and J usage is TRBJ1-2, with D perhaps TRBD1 (5 bases). The CDR3 loop spans 15 amino acids. V was clipped by 6 bases and J by 3 bases, with 17 bases between them. Germline V gene lookup returns CDR1 SGHAT and CDR2 FQNNGV.

The chain couples TRBV9 to TRBJ2-7; 7 nucleotides agree with TRBD2. From germline, CDR1 is SGDLS and CDR2 YYNGEE. J was trimmed by 4 bases and V by 0 bases; bases with no gene match: 4. This CDR3 region has 14 residues. CDR3 sequence reads: CASSVDMRGYEQYF. Written as DNA, the CDR3 is TGTGCCAGCAGCGTAGATATGCGGGGGTACGAGCAGTACTTC.

The V gene is TRBV4-1, the J gene TRBJ1-1; no firm D call. Trimming pared 4 bases from V and 3 bases from J, leaving 18 bases between. Germline loops: CDR1 MGHRA, CDR2 YSYEKL. CDR3 length: 16 amino acids. CDR3 sequence reads: CASSRIPGPFYTEAFF. The CDR3 nucleotides read TGCGCCAGCAGCCGAATACCGGGTCCCTTTTACACTGAAGCTTTCTTT.

The chain links TRBV3-1 (or the pseudogene TRBV3-2) to TRBJ2-1, with unresolved D. Germline lookup yields CDR1 LGHDT and CDR2 YNNKEL (reference sequence). The V end lost 1 base, the J end lost 9 bases, and 10 bases lay between the germline ends. CDR3 length: 13 residues. CDR3 nucleotides: TGTGCCAGCAGCCAAGTGAGGCGCGGTGAGCAGTTCTTC. It encodes CASSQVRRGEQFF.

J is TRBJ2-3 and V is TRBV2, with D possibly TRBD2 on 6 matching bases. This CDR3 spans 15 amino acids. Trimming took off 4 bases at V and 1 base at J, with 12 bases between the two ends. CDR1 and CDR2 from the germline V gene are SNHLY and FYNNEI. CDR3 in amino acids: CASSVVAVRTDTQYF. The DNA of the CDR3 is TGTGCCAGCAGTGTTGTAGCGGTCCGCACAGATACGCAGTATTTT.